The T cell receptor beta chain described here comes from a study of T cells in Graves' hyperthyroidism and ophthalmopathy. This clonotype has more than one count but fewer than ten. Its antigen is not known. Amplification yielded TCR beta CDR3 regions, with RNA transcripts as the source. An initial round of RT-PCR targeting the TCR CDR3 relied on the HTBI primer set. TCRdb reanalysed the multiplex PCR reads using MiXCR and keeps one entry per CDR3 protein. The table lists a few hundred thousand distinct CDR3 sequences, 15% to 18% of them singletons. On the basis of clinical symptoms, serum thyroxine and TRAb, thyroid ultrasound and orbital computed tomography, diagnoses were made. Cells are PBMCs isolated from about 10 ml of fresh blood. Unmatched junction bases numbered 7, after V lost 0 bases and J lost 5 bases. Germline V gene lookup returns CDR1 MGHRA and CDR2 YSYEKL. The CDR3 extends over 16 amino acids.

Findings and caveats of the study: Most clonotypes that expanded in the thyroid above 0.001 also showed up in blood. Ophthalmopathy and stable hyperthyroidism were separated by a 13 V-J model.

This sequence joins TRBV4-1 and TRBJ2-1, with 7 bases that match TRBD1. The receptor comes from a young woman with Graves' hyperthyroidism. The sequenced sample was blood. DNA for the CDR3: TGCGCCAGCAGCCAAGATGCCAGGGGGTTAAACAATGAGCAGTTCTTC. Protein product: CASSQDARGLNNEQFF.